Each of the 18 T cell receptor beta chains below was sequenced from the same sample in a study of blood T cell repertoires in COVID-19. Data came from immunoSEQ multiplex PCR; TCRdb stores just in-frame clones and leaves some out. Here the sample spans roughly 290,000 clones, approximately 85% being singletons. The specimen was PBMCs or T cells enriched from blood (not recorded which). These receptors all stem from a man between 25 and 39 years old who had recovered from COVID-19.

This rearrangement joins TRBV20-1 to TRBJ1-2; D may be TRBD1 (5 bases). The germline gives CDR1 DFQATT, CDR2 SNEGSKA (reference sequence). Trimming stripped 3 bases from V and 4 bases from J, with 9 bases between. The CDR3 runs 12 residues. As DNA, the CDR3 is TGCAGTGCTAGTCAGGGCATCTATGGCTACACCTTC. This codes for CSASQGIYGYTF.

This sequence joins TRBV2 and TRBJ2-3; possible D gene TRBD2, 5 bases. V was shortened by 3 bases and J by 4 bases, with 5 bases between the two germline ends. In germline, CDR1 is SNHLY, CDR2 FYNNEI. The CDR3 sequence is 12 residues long. The CDR3 region has the DNA TGTGCCAGCAGTGAGGAGGCAGATACGCAGTATTTT. Amino acid sequence: CASSEEADTQYF. Drawing the rest from reference TRBV2 and TRBJ2-3, the complete variable domain is EPEVTQTPSHQVTQMGQEVILRCVPISNHLYFYWYRQILGQKVEFLVSFYNNEISEKSEIFDDQFSVERPDGSNFTLKIRSTKLEDSAMYFCASSEEADTQYFGPGTRLTVL.

This clone appeared a single time. J is TRBJ2-7 and V is TRBV4-1; D may be TRBD1 (7 bases). With 4 bases removed from V and 3 bases from J, the gap between germline ends came to 16 bases. The CDR3 is 15 residues long. Germline V gives CDR1 MGHRA, CDR2 YSYEKL. The CDR3 region is CASSLRYQGGYEQYF. CDR3 sequence (DNA): TGCGCCAGCAGCCTAAGGTACCAGGGGGGCTACGAGCAGTACTTC.

The chain combines TRBV9 with TRBJ2-1, with a weak D call TRBD2 (6 bases). V lost 0 bases, J lost 5 bases, and 12 bases lay in between. The length of the CDR3 is 15 residues. Germline-derived CDR1 and CDR2 are SGDLS and YYNGEE. In nucleotides, the CDR3 is TGTGCCAGCAGCGTAGGGTGGGGGGTGAACAATGAGCAGTTCTTC. Protein sequence: CASSVGWGVNNEQFF.

V and J are TRBV7-8 and TRBJ1-5; D may be TRBD1 (5 bases). Germline values: CDR1 SGHVS, CDR2 FQNEAQ. CDR3 length equals 16 residues. V lost 2 bases to trimming and J lost 5 bases, with 16 bases between them. The CDR3 spells CASSLTGGSWDQPQHF. The CDR3 region has the DNA TGTGCCAGCAGCTTAACCGGGGGGTCGTGGGATCAGCCCCAGCATTTT. Supplemented by reference TRBV7-8 and TRBJ1-5, the full variable domain reads GAGVSQSPRYKVAKRGQDVALRCDPISGHVSLFWYQQALGQGPEFLTYFQNEAQLDKSGLPSDRFFAERPEGSVSTLKIQRTQQEDSAVYLCASSLTGGSWDQPQHFGDGTRLSIL.

The V gene is TRBV5-1, the J gene TRBJ2-2, with 7 nucleotides matching TRBD1. V shed 5 bases and J 5 bases; nucleotides not matched to a gene: 15. From germline, CDR1 is SGHRS and CDR2 YFSETQ. This CDR3 contains 17 residues. The CDR3 DNA follows: TGCGCCAGCAGGGCGGAGCCGGGACAGATTGTAACCGGGGAGCTGTTTTTT. Translating gives CASRAEPGQIVTGELFF. The whole variable domain, filled in from reference TRBV5-1 and TRBJ2-2, reads KAGVTQTPRYLIKTRGQQVTLSCSPISGHRSVSWYQQTPGQGLQFLFEYFSETQRNKGNFPGRFSGRQFSNSRSEMNVSTLELGDSALYLCASRAEPGQIVTGELFFGEGSRLTVL.

V gene TRBV9 combines with J gene TRBJ1-4, with 8 positions matching TRBD1. Per germline, CDR1 SGDLS and CDR2 YYNGEE. This CDR3 spans 16 amino acids. Trimming took 2 bases from V and 5 from J; bases not matched to a gene: 8. The CDR3 DNA reads as TGTGCCAGCAGCGTCCACCCCGGGACAGGCAATGAAAAACTGTTTTTT. It yields the protein CASSVHPGTGNEKLFF.

This chain connects TRBV4-3 to TRBJ2-6; D is possibly TRBD1 (6 bases). This CDR3 has 20 residues. Germline V gene data show CDR1 as LGHNA and CDR2 as YSLEER. V lost 0 bases and J 0 bases, leaving 18 bases between the germline ends. In DNA, the CDR3 is TGCGCCAGCAGCCAAGAGGTGCCCAGACAGGCGGTCTCTGGGGCCAACGTCCTGACTTTC. This translates into CASSQEVPRQAVSGANVLTF.

This clone came up once. The chain combines TRBV18 with TRBJ1-1; D call uncertain. Trimming pared 3 bases from V and 4 bases from J, leaving 15 bases between. CDR1 and CDR2 (germline): KGHSH, LQKENI. The CDR3 length is 15 residues. Written as DNA, the CDR3 is TGTGCCAGCTCACCGCCGTCAATACGGTCCACTGAAGCTTTCTTT. It specifies CASSPPSIRSTEAFF.

This chain links TRBV10-3 with TRBJ1-4, with D possibly matching TRBD1 (5 bases). Germline V gives CDR1 ENHRY, CDR2 SYGVKD. V shed 8 bases and J shed 8 bases, with 18 bases lying between them. The CDR3 is made up of 14 amino acids. Here the CDR3 DNA reads TGTGCCATCGGAGAGGGAGGGGTCTCAGAAAAACTGTTTTTT. This gives the protein CAIGEGGVSEKLFF.

As concerns this clone: Different DNA sequences within this sample yield the same CDR3. The J gene is TRBJ1-1, the V gene TRBV24-1; 7 nucleotides align to TRBD1. Germline loops: CDR1 KGHDR, CDR2 SFDVKD. The CDR3 consists of 15 residues. After removal of 3 bases from V and 1 base from J, the junction contained 4 bases not matched to a gene. CDR3 sequence reads: CATSDPRQGNTEAFF. In DNA, the CDR3 is TGTGCCACCAGTGATCCGCGACAGGGGAACACTGAAGCTTTCTTT.

This sequence joins TRBV30 and TRBJ2-5; the D is unclear. V lost 2 bases and J 2 bases, leaving 12 bases between the germline ends. The CDR3 has 14 residues. Looked up from germline, CDR1 is GTSNPN and CDR2 is SVGIG (reference sequence). CDR3 sequence reads: CAWSKSSLQETQYF. As DNA, the CDR3 is TGTGCCTGGAGTAAGAGTAGCCTGCAAGAGACCCAGTACTTC.

The rearrangement links TRBV7-8 to TRBJ1-2; no clear D gene. The ends were cut back, 1 base at V and 4 bases at J, with 10 bases in the middle. The germline V gene encodes CDR1 SGHVS and CDR2 FQNEAQ. CDR3 size: 14 residues. The CDR3 DNA follows: TGTGCCAGCAGCTTAGGGACTGTTTCCTATGGCTACACCTTC. It encodes CASSLGTVSYGYTF.

A note on this clone: One end of the junction is discordant with germline, which a read error may explain. V gene TRBV5-1 combines with J gene TRBJ1-2, with D perhaps matching TRBD1 (6 bases). From germline, CDR1 is SGHRS and CDR2 YFSETQ. The CDR3 totals 13 residues. The CDR3 is CASSSGHRYDYTF. The CDR3 DNA is TGCGCCAGCAGCTCGGGACATCGCTATGACTACACCTTC.

This sequence joins TRBV12-3 or TRBV12-4 and TRBJ2-5; 7 nucleotides agree with TRBD1. V gave up 5 bases and J gave up 5 bases; unmatched junction bases: 5. This CDR3 spans 13 amino acids. The CDR3 reads CASSRQGFETQYF. The CDR3 nucleotides are TGTGCCAGCAGTAGACAGGGTTTCGAGACCCAGTACTTC.

This clone was counted once. This chain uses TRBV2 with TRBJ1-2, with 9 bases aligning to TRBD1. The CDR3 is made up of 13 amino acids. Germline V gives CDR1 SNHLY, CDR2 FYNNEI. J gave up 8 bases and V 6 bases, and 7 bases lay outside the gene matches. CDR3 loop: CASRIDRGSGYTF. CDR3 DNA sequence: TGTGCCAGCAGGATCGACAGGGGGTCGGGCTACACCTTC.

The chain carries TRBV4-1 and TRBJ2-3; the match to TRBD2 covers 9 bases. The V gene end was trimmed by 3 bases and the J gene end by 3 bases; junction bases not matched to a gene: 10. Germline values: CDR1 MGHRA, CDR2 YSYEKL. The CDR3 has 17 residues. The CDR3 sequence is CASSQRGERGVTDTQYF. CDR3 in DNA: TGCGCCAGCAGCCAGCGGGGGGAGCGGGGGGTTACAGATACGCAGTATTTT.

The J gene is TRBJ1-2, the V gene TRBV18, with 7 positions matching TRBD1. V shed 1 base and J 7 bases; nucleotides not matched to a gene: 12. The CDR3 is 16 amino acids. Germline V CDR1 and CDR2: KGHSH, LQKENI. CDR3 nucleotide sequence: TGTGCCAGCTCACCACTAGGGACAGTGGGAGAGGGTGGCTACACCTTC. This codes for CASSPLGTVGEGGYTF.